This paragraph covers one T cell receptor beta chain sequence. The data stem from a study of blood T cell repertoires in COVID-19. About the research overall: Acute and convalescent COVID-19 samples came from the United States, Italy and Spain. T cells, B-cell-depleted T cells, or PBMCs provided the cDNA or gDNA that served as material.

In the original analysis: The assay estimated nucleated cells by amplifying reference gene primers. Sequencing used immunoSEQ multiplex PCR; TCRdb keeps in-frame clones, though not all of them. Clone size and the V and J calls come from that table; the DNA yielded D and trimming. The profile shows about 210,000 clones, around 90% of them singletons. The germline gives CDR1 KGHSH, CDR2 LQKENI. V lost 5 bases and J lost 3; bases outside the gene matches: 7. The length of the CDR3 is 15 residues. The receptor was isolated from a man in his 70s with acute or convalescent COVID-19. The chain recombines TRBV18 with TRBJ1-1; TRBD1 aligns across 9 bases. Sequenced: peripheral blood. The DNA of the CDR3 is TGTGCCAGCTCATCAAAGACAGGGGGTGACACTGAAGCTTTCTTT. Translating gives CASSSKTGGDTEAFF. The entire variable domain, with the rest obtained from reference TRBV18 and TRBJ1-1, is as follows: NAGVMQNPRHLVRRRGQEARLRCSPMKGHSHVYWYRQLPEEGLKFMVYLQKENIIDESGMPKERFSAEFPKEGPSILRIQQVVRGDSAAYFCASSSKTGGDTEAFFGQGTRLTVV.